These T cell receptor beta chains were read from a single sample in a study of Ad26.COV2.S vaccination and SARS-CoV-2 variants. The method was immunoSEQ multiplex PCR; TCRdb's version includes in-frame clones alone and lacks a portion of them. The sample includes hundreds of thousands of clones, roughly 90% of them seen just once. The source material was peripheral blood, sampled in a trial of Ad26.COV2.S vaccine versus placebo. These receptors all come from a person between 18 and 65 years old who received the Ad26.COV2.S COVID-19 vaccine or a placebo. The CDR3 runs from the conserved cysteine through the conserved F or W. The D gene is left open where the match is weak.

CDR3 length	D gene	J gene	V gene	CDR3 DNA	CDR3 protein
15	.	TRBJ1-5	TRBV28	TGTGCCAGCATCAACGGGATGAATATCAATCAGCCCCAGCATTTT	CASINGMNINQPQHF
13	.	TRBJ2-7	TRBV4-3	TGCGCCAGCAGCCAAACCTTGAGGTACGAGCAGTACTTC	CASSQTLRYEQYF
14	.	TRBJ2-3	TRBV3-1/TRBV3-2	TGTGCCAGCAGCCAAGAAGCAGGCACAGATACGCAGTATTTT	CASSQEAGTDTQYF
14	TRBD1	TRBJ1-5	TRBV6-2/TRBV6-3	TGTGCCAGCAGCCCCCGGGACAGTAATCAGCCCCAGCATTTT	CASSPRDSNQPQHF
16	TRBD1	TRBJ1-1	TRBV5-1	TGCGCCAGCAGCATCGGGACAGGCTTCATGAACACTGAAGCTTTCTTT	CASSIGTGFMNTEAFF
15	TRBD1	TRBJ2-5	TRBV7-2	TGTGCCAGCAGCTTAACATCGGACAGGGTTGAGACCCAGTACTTC	CASSLTSDRVETQYF
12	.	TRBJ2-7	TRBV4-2	TGTGCCAGCAGCCAAGAGCCGGGCGAGCAGTACTTC	CASSQEPGEQYF
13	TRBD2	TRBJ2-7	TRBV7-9	TGTGCCAGCAATAGCGGGGGTGGGAACGAGCAGTACTTC	CASNSGGGNEQYF
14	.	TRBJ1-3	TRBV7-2	TGTGCCAGCAGTCTCGGGAGCTCTGGAAACACCATATATTTT	CASSLGSSGNTIYF
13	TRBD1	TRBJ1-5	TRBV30	TGTGCCTGGGACAGGGGAGTGGGTCAGCCCCAGCATTTT	CAWDRGVGQPQHF